A single sample gave rise to the 10 T cell receptor beta chains below, sequenced in a study of T cell changes during pregnancy in multiple sclerosis. TCRdb keeps only in-frame clones here, not all; method: immunoSEQ multiplex PCR. This repertoire shows tens of thousands of clones, 93% found once; its top ten account for more than 2.5%. The sample here was peripheral blood, taken in the second trimester of pregnancy. All receptors come from a female donor with multiple sclerosis, enrolled in a pregnancy study.

The CDR3 DNA sequence: TGTGCCAGCAGTTTCGACAGCGCTACCTACGAGCAGTACTTC. Its translation: CASSFDSATYEQYF. The genes are TRBV7-9 and TRBJ2-7, with D possibly TRBD1 on 5 matching bases. This CDR3 spans 14 amino acids. V was clipped by 6 bases and J by 2 bases, with 14 bases between them. From germline, CDR1 is SEHNR and CDR2 FQNEAQ (reference sequence).

The chain uses TRBV9 and TRBJ1-6; D is uncertain. V lost 4 bases, J lost 5 bases, and 7 bases lay in between. Germline V gives CDR1 SGDLS, CDR2 YYNGEE. The CDR3 runs to 13 residues. CDR3 nucleotide sequence: TGTGCCAGCAGCCCGGCGGATAATTCACCCCTCCACTTT. Residues: CASSPADNSPLHF.

CDR3 in amino acids: CASSVELAISTDTQYF. The CDR3 nucleotides are TGTGCCAGCAGCGTAGAACTAGCGATTAGCACAGATACGCAGTATTTT. The V and J genes are TRBV9 and TRBJ2-3, with 7 bases fitting TRBD2. The V gene end was trimmed by 0 bases and the J gene end by 0 bases; junction bases not matched to a gene: 4. Germline loops: CDR1 SGDLS, CDR2 YYNGEE. The CDR3 runs to 16 residues. Full variable domain (rest looked up from reference TRBV9 and TRBJ2-3): DSGVTQTPKHLITATGQRVTLRCSPRSGDLSVYWYQQSLDQGLQFLIQYYNGEERAKGNILERFSAQQFPDLHSELNLSSLELGDSALYFCASSVELAISTDTQYFGPGTRLTVL.

This sequence joins TRBV11-2 and TRBJ1-2; D unclear. Germline V lookup: CDR1 SGHAT, CDR2 FQNNGV. CDR3 size: 16 residues. The V end was cut by 2 bases, the J end by 3 bases, with 16 bases between. Here the CDR3 DNA reads TGTGCCAGCAGCTTATGGGCAGGCTCGAAAGACTATGGCTACACCTTC. It yields the protein CASSLWAGSKDYGYTF.

The chain couples TRBV29-1 to TRBJ2-7; D is ambiguous. The CDR3 has 12 residues. Germline values: CDR1 SQVTM, CDR2 ANQGSEA. The V gene lost 3 bases and the J gene lost 3 bases, with 9 bases spanning the gap. CDR3 sequence (DNA): TGCAGCGTTGAGAGTCACAGCTACGAGCAGTACTTC. It translates to CSVESHSYEQYF.

The gene calls are TRBV5-4 and TRBJ2-5; TRBD2 agrees at 11 bases. J gave up 1 base and V 0 bases, and 2 bases lay outside the gene matches. CDR1 and CDR2 (germline): SGHNT, YYREEE (reference sequence). The length of the CDR3 is 16 residues. The CDR3 here is CASSLGLAGGQETQYF. As DNA, the CDR3 is TGTGCCAGCAGCTTGGGGCTAGCGGGGGGCCAAGAGACCCAGTACTTC. The full variable domain, its missing parts supplied by reference TRBV5-4 and TRBJ2-5, is ETGVTQSPTHLIKTRGQQVTLRCSSQSGHNTVSWYQQALGQGPQFIFQYYREEENGRGNFPPRFSGLQFPNYSSELNVNALELDDSALYLCASSLGLAGGQETQYFGPGTRLLVL.

The V and J genes are TRBV7-2 and TRBJ2-7; D not certain. From germline, CDR1 is SGHTA and CDR2 FQGNSA. Trimming took 5 bases from V and 1 from J, leaving 6 bases between them. The CDR3 loop spans 12 amino acids. This CDR3 reads CASSLTSYEQYF. CDR3 DNA sequence: TGTGCCAGCAGCCTCACTTCCTACGAGCAGTACTTC.

The chain employs TRBV28 and TRBJ1-2; tentatively, D is TRBD1 (6 bases). V lost 7 bases to trimming and J lost 4 bases, with 16 bases between them. The CDR3 has 14 residues. CDR1 is MDHEN, CDR2 SYDVKM, per germline. The CDR3 here is CASIDTGTSYGYTF. The CDR3 DNA reads as TGTGCCAGCATAGACACGGGGACAAGCTATGGCTACACCTTC.

The genes are TRBV5-6 and TRBJ1-1, with a tentative D call TRBD1 (6 bases). V lost 2 bases and J lost 10, with 21 bases in between. Germline CDR1 reads SGHDT; CDR2 reads YYEEEE. This CDR3 comprises 15 residues. The CDR3 region has the DNA TGTGCCAGCAGCTTTAAACGACAGGCTGAGGCGGGAGCTTTCTTT. Protein sequence: CASSFKRQAEAGAFF.

The chain has TRBV6-5 and TRBJ1-1; 7 nucleotides match TRBD1. The CDR3 totals 15 residues. V shed 0 bases, J shed 2 bases, and the junction held 3 bases outside the gene matches. The germline V gene has CDR1 MNHEY and CDR2 SVGAGI. CDR3 region: CASSYSTGTNTEAFF. The CDR3 nucleotides are TGTGCCAGCAGTTACTCGACAGGGACTAACACTGAAGCTTTCTTT.